The TCR beta chain under discussion was sequenced for a study of cytomegalovirus exposure and HLA in healthy donors. This CDR3 is built from 17 residues. The J segment lost 6 bases and the V segment lost 3 bases, leaving 6 bases of the junction unmatched. Germline assignment: CDR1 SGHDT and CDR2 YYEEEE. PCR involved 60 Vbeta and 13 Jbeta primers. TCRdb keeps only in-frame clones here, not all; method: immunoSEQ multiplex PCR. This table has a few hundred thousand clones, approximately 80% appearing once. The clonotype was recovered from a girl aged 2-9 years in good health and CMV-seronegative. The chain is built from TRBV5-6 and TRBJ2-2, with TRBD2 matching 15 bases. Sequenced material: PBMCs. CDR3 bases: TGTGCCAGCAGCTCGATGGGACTAGCGGGGGGTTCCGGGGAGCTGTTTTTT. This translates into CASSSMGLAGGSGELFF.